These 25 T cell receptor beta chains were all obtained from the same sample, sequenced in a study of cytomegalovirus exposure and HLA in healthy donors. Researchers ran the PCR with 60 Vbeta and 13 Jbeta primers. Some clones are missing from TCRdb's copy, which holds only in-frame ones; the method was immunoSEQ multiplex PCR. This sample's clone table lists 150,000 to 200,000 clones. Input material: PBMCs. The source is a man aged 30-40 years in good health and CMV-seronegative.

The chain employs TRBV28 and TRBJ1-1; tentatively, D is TRBD1 (6 bases). V was shortened by 10 bases and J by 5 bases, with 20 bases between the two germline ends. Germline CDR1 reads MDHEN; CDR2 reads SYDVKM. CDR3 length equals 14 residues. CDR3 DNA: TGTGCCACGGTGCCTTACAGGGTTGGGACTGAAGCTTTCTTT. This codes for CATVPYRVGTEAFF. The whole variable domain, remainder taken from reference TRBV28 and TRBJ1-1, is DVKVTQSSRYLVKRTGEKVFLECVQDMDHENMFWYRQDPGLGLRLIYFSYDVKMKEKGDIPEGYSVSREKKERFSLILESASTNQTSMYLCATVPYRVGTEAFFGQGTRLTVV.

V gene TRBV18 combines with J gene TRBJ1-2; the match to TRBD1 covers 7 bases. Germline V gene lookup returns CDR1 KGHSH and CDR2 LQKENI. This CDR3 is built from 15 residues. The trim removed 3 bases at V and 4 bases at J, leaving 8 bases unmatched. The CDR3 loop reads CASSPPGQRSYGYTF. CDR3 DNA sequence: TGTGCCAGCTCACCCCCGGGACAGAGATCCTATGGCTACACCTTC.

J is TRBJ2-7 and V is TRBV7-2, with 8 bases fitting TRBD2. CDR1 is SGHTA, CDR2 FQGNSA, per germline. The CDR3 length is 15 residues. J was trimmed by 0 bases and V by 5 bases; bases with no gene match: 6. CDR3 DNA sequence: TGTGCCAGCAGCCGTACTAGCGGCAGCTCCTACGAGCAGTACTTC. Protein sequence: CASSRTSGSSYEQYF. The variable domain in full, with the rest retrieved from reference TRBV7-2 and TRBJ2-7, is GAGVSQSPSNKVTEKGKDVELRCDPISGHTALYWYRQSLGQGLEFLIYFQGNSAPDKSGLPSDRFSAERTGGSVSTLTIQRTQQEDSAVYLCASSRTSGSSYEQYFGPGTRLTVT.

The gene calls are TRBV11-2 and TRBJ1-2, with 7 bases that match TRBD1. Germline V gene data show CDR1 as SGHAT and CDR2 as FQNNGV. The CDR3 is 15 residues long. V shed 2 bases and J 2 bases; nucleotides not matched to a gene: 5. Written as DNA, the CDR3 is TGTGCCAGCAGCTTATTCGCAGGGGGAAACTATGGCTACACCTTC. It yields the protein CASSLFAGGNYGYTF. Full variable domain (remainder filled in from reference TRBV11-2 and TRBJ1-2): EAGVAQSPRYKIIEKRQSVAFWCNPISGHATLYWYQQILGQGPKLLIQFQNNGVVDDSQLPKDRFSAERLKGVDSTLKIQPAKLEDSAVYLCASSLFAGGNYGYTFGSGTRLTVV.

With respect to this clone: Other DNA sequences in this sample translate to the same CDR3. The V gene is TRBV9, the J gene TRBJ2-7, with 8 bases aligning to TRBD2. CDR1 and CDR2 from the germline V gene are SGDLS and YYNGEE. Trimming at V came to 0 bases and at J to 2 bases, leaving 4 bases not matched to a gene. The CDR3 sequence is 15 residues long. CDR3 sequence reads: CASSVGAGGPYEQYF. The CDR3 nucleotides are TGTGCCAGCAGCGTAGGTGCGGGGGGTCCCTACGAGCAGTACTTC.

This rearrangement joins TRBV7-8 to TRBJ2-7, with 7 positions matching TRBD1. The germline CDR1 and CDR2 sequences are SGHVS and FQNEAQ. With 5 bases clipped from V and 6 bases from J, the junction kept 4 bases outside the gene matches. This CDR3 contains 12 residues. The CDR3 sequence is CASSPGQFEQYF. The DNA of the CDR3 is TGTGCCAGCAGCCCGGGACAGTTCGAGCAGTACTTC.

This chain links TRBV2 with TRBJ2-2; D is uncertain. The CDR3 extends over 12 amino acids. The germline V gene has CDR1 SNHLY and CDR2 FYNNEI. V was trimmed by 11 bases and J by 0 bases, leaving 7 bases between them. CDR3 protein: CAWSANTGELFF. As DNA, the CDR3 is TGTGCCTGGTCAGCGAACACCGGGGAGCTGTTTTTT.

V and J are TRBV5-1 and TRBJ1-2; the D is unclear. V gave up 2 bases and J gave up 5 bases, with 7 bases separating them. CDR1 and CDR2 from the germline V gene are SGHRS and YFSETQ. The CDR3 sequence is 12 residues long. The CDR3 loop reads CASSFNQYGYTF. The CDR3 coding sequence is TGCGCCAGCAGCTTTAATCAGTATGGCTACACCTTC.

The V gene is TRBV28, the J gene TRBJ2-3; D perhaps matches TRBD2 (6 bases). Germline loops: CDR1 MDHEN, CDR2 SYDVKM. V dropped 5 bases and J dropped 2 bases, with 17 bases sitting between them. This CDR3 is 16 amino acids long. DNA for the CDR3: TGTGCCAGCAGTCCGTCGGGACTGACAAACACAGATACGCAGTATTTT. This sequence encodes CASSPSGLTNTDTQYF.

The V and J genes are TRBV2 and TRBJ1-5; D gene unclear. Germline-derived CDR1 and CDR2 are SNHLY and FYNNEI. V dropped 0 bases and J dropped 7 bases, with 10 bases sitting between them. This CDR3 has 14 residues. CDR3 in DNA: TGTGCCAGCAGTGAAGCGGCCGCATGGCAGCCCCAGCATTTT. Translating it yields CASSEAAAWQPQHF.

This chain connects TRBV5-6 to TRBJ2-1; 15 bases fit TRBD2. The CDR3 has 16 amino acids. Germline CDR1 SGHDT, CDR2 YYEEEE. Trimming took 4 bases from V and 14 from J; bases not matched to a gene: 13. The CDR3 here is CASSRTRTSGGGAKFF. Written as DNA, the CDR3 is TGTGCCAGCAGCCGAACACGGACTAGCGGGGGGGGAGCTAAGTTCTTC.

This chain connects TRBV9 to TRBJ2-5; TRBD2 aligns across 9 bases. This CDR3 is built from 15 residues. The germline V gene encodes CDR1 SGDLS and CDR2 YYNGEE. Trimming cost V 0 bases and J 4 bases; bases outside gene matches: 4. The DNA for the CDR3 is TGTGCCAGCAGCGTAGGGCTAGCGGGACTAGAGACCCAGTACTTC. It translates to CASSVGLAGLETQYF.

The rearrangement links TRBV5-4 to TRBJ2-3; 11 nucleotides line up with TRBD2. CDR3 size: 16 residues. Germline V lookup: CDR1 SGHNT, CDR2 YYREEE (reference sequence). V lost 2 bases to trimming and J lost 3 bases; unmatched junction nucleotides: 5. The CDR3 is CASSFLLAGVTDTQYF. The CDR3 DNA reads as TGTGCCAGCAGCTTTCTACTAGCGGGAGTTACAGATACGCAGTATTTT. The full variable domain, its missing parts supplied by reference TRBV5-4 and TRBJ2-3, is ETGVTQSPTHLIKTRGQQVTLRCSSQSGHNTVSWYQQALGQGPQFIFQYYREEENGRGNFPPRFSGLQFPNYSSELNVNALELDDSALYLCASSFLLAGVTDTQYFGPGTRLTVL.

V is TRBV7-3 and J is TRBJ2-1; 7 bases match TRBD1. Germline assignment: CDR1 SGHTA and CDR2 FQGTGA. Trimming at V came to 5 bases and at J to 10 bases, leaving 8 bases not matched to a gene. This CDR3 region has 13 residues. CDR3 bases: TGTGCCAGCAGCCCCAGATGGACAGGAGAGCAGTTCTTC. Translating gives CASSPRWTGEQFF.

The gene calls are TRBV4-1 and TRBJ1-3, with D uncertain. This CDR3 spans 14 amino acids. Germline loops: CDR1 MGHRA, CDR2 YSYEKL. V dropped 3 bases and J dropped 4 bases, with 10 bases sitting between them. CDR3 protein: CASSHDLGGNTIYF. DNA of the CDR3: TGCGCCAGCAGCCATGACCTCGGGGGAAACACCATATATTTT.

The V call is TRBV7-2, the J call TRBJ1-4; D is unresolved. The CDR3 is 15 amino acids. From germline, CDR1 is SGHTA and CDR2 FQGNSA. V was shortened by 5 bases and J by 4 bases, with 14 bases between the two germline ends. The CDR3 here is CASSQVVAVNEKLFF. DNA of the CDR3: TGTGCCAGCAGCCAAGTCGTAGCGGTTAATGAAAAACTGTTTTTT. Variable domain in full (rest from reference TRBV7-2 and TRBJ1-4): GAGVSQSPSNKVTEKGKDVELRCDPISGHTALYWYRQSLGQGLEFLIYFQGNSAPDKSGLPSDRFSAERTGGSVSTLTIQRTQQEDSAVYLCASSQVVAVNEKLFFGSGTQLSVL.

The rearrangement uses TRBV2 and TRBJ1-4, with 10 bases that match TRBD1. The CDR3 has 14 amino acids. Germline V gives CDR1 SNHLY, CDR2 FYNNEI. Germline trimming cut 4 bases from V and 6 bases from J; bases unmatched to any gene: 2. DNA for the CDR3: TGTGCCAGCAGTGGGGGACAGGGGTATGAAAAACTGTTTTTT. Protein product: CASSGGQGYEKLFF.

The J gene is TRBJ1-3, the V gene TRBV6-5; TRBD1 agrees at 7 bases. CDR1 is MNHEY and CDR2 is SVGAGI in the germline V gene. V shed 6 bases, J shed 3 bases, and the junction held 8 bases outside the gene matches. This CDR3 spans 15 amino acids. The CDR3 is CASSRTGVGGNTIYF. The CDR3 DNA follows: TGTGCCAGCAGCCGAACAGGGGTTGGTGGAAACACCATATATTTT.

Concerning this clone itself: One end of the junction varies from germline; a read error may be responsible. The rearrangement joins TRBV29-1 to TRBJ1-2; 8 bases align to TRBD1. CDR1 and CDR2 (germline): SQVTM, ANQGSEA. This CDR3 has 15 residues. CDR3 nucleotide sequence: TGCGGCGTTGAAGATAGTGACAGGGGACCCTATGGCTACACCTTC. Its protein product is CGVEDSDRGPYGYTF.

The chain has TRBV6-5 and TRBJ1-5, with 12 bases lining up with TRBD1. V dropped 6 bases and J dropped 6; count of bases not matched to a gene: 6. Germline V gives CDR1 MNHEY, CDR2 SVGAGI. The CDR3 is made up of 15 amino acids. CDR3 coding DNA: TGTGCCAGCAGGTCCGGGACAGGGGGCGGTCAGCCCCAGCATTTT. It yields the protein CASRSGTGGGQPQHF.

V gene TRBV11-2 combines with J gene TRBJ1-2; possibly TRBD1 for D (6 bases). This CDR3 has 12 residues. The V end was cut by 5 bases, the J end by 4 bases, with 8 bases between. CDR1 is SGHAT and CDR2 is FQNNGV in the germline V gene. The CDR3 sequence is CASSPDSYGYTF. Here the CDR3 DNA reads TGTGCCAGCAGCCCGGACAGCTATGGCTACACCTTC. Variable domain in full (rest from reference TRBV11-2 and TRBJ1-2): EAGVAQSPRYKIIEKRQSVAFWCNPISGHATLYWYQQILGQGPKLLIQFQNNGVVDDSQLPKDRFSAERLKGVDSTLKIQPAKLEDSAVYLCASSPDSYGYTFGSGTRLTVV.

The rearrangement links TRBV28 to TRBJ1-5; D may be TRBD1 (5 bases). This CDR3 contains 17 residues. Trimming took off 2 bases at V and 10 bases at J, with 24 bases between the two ends. Germline-derived CDR1 and CDR2 are MDHEN and SYDVKM. DNA of the CDR3: TGTGCCAGCAGTTTAACTTCTCGTGGGGCCCCGATCGACCCCCAGCATTTT. This encodes CASSLTSRGAPIDPQHF.

This chain links TRBV7-3 with TRBJ2-1; 9 nucleotides agree with TRBD2. V lost 2 bases, J lost 5 bases, and 16 bases stayed unmatched. The CDR3 runs to 19 residues. Germline V gene data show CDR1 as SGHTA and CDR2 as FQGTGA. Written as DNA, the CDR3 is TGTGCCAGCAGCTTAGGAAGGGGTTGGAGCGGGAGGTACGACAATGAGCAGTTCTTC. Its protein is CASSLGRGWSGRYDNEQFF.

The chain is built from TRBV4-2 and TRBJ1-1, with D possibly TRBD1 on 6 matching bases. In germline, CDR1 is LGHNA, CDR2 YNFKEQ. The CDR3 totals 13 residues. Trimming left V 8 bases short and J 0 bases short, with 10 bases between. The CDR3 protein is CASEGGVNTEAFF. The CDR3 nucleotides read TGTGCCAGCGAGGGGGGGGTGAACACTGAAGCTTTCTTT.

This chain uses TRBV30 with TRBJ2-1; 11 bases are shared with TRBD2. The CDR3 length is 18 residues. CDR1 is GTSNPN and CDR2 is SVGIG in the germline V gene (reference sequence). Trimming cost V 5 bases and J 7 bases; bases outside gene matches: 19. The CDR3 sequence: CAWATVRTSGLNWNEQFF. CDR3 bases: TGTGCCTGGGCCACCGTCCGGACTAGCGGGCTCAATTGGAATGAGCAGTTCTTC.